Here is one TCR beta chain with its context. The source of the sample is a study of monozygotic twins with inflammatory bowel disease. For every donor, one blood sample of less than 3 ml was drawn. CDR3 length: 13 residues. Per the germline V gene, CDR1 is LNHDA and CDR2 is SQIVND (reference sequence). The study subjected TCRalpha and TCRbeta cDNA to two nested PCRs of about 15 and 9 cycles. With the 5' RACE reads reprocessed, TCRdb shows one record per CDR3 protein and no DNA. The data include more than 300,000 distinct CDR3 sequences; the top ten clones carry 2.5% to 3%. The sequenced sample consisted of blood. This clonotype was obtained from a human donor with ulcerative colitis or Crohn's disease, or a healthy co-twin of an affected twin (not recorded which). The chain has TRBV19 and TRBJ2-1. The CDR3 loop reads CASSIVGYNEQFF.